This entry is about one TCR beta chain. This sample stems from a study of cytotoxic CD8 clonotypes in ibrutinib-treated CLL. Some clones are missing from TCRdb's copy, which holds only in-frame ones; the method was immunoSEQ multiplex PCR. The profile shows approximately 150,000 clones, around 77% of them singletons. The material sequenced was PBMCs, taken after 12 months of ibrutinib treatment. This sequence originates from a human donor with chronic lymphocytic leukemia.

In DNA, the CDR3 is TGTGCCAGCAGCTCACTCACGATACAGGGGGGAAAACTGTTTTTT. Translating it yields CASSSLTIQGGKLFF. The chain couples TRBV7-2 to TRBJ1-4, with 8 bases fitting TRBD1. This CDR3 spans 15 amino acids. Germline loops: CDR1 SGHTA, CDR2 FQGNSA. The V gene end was trimmed by 4 bases and the J gene end by 10 bases; junction bases not matched to a gene: 11.